This is a list of T cell receptor beta chains from one sample in a study of control samples from healthy donors and cancer patients. TCRdb's table, derived via immunoSEQ multiplex PCR, lists solely in-frame clones and lacks some. The sample consists of over 30,000 clones, about 88% of them appearing once. The sequencing sample was made of PBMCs. The receptors stem from a woman aged 40 to 50 with lung cancer. The CDR3 runs from the conserved cysteine through the conserved F or W. D genes are given only for firm matches. Clone size is shown for a subset of rows, as once, few, many or a class of expanded clone.

>TRBV5-1|TRBJ1-2|NA|NA
TGCGCCAGCAGCATCCGGGACGTTAACTATGGCTACACCTTC
CASSIRDVNYGYTF
>TRBV5-7|TRBJ1-4|NA|TRBD1
TGTGCCAGCAGCTTGATCTTACAGGGGGGCGAAAAACTGTTTTTT
CASSLILQGGEKLFF
>TRBV5-8|TRBJ2-3|NA|NA
TGTGCCAGCAGTTTAAGGGACCCACGCGCCACAGATACGCAGTATTTT
CASSLRDPRATDTQYF
>TRBV28|TRBJ2-5|few|TRBD2
TGTGCCAGCACCACAACTGGGGGCGGGAGGGAGACCCAGTACTTC
CASTTTGGGRETQYF
>TRBV5-6|TRBJ2-7|NA|NA
TGTGCCAGCAGCTACCCCCGTGCGGACAGTGTGCAGTACTTC
CASSYPRADSVQYF
>TRBV11-2|TRBJ2-7|NA|NA
TGTGCCAGCAGCTTAGAAGGACTCCTCCCCGAGGTCTACGAGCAGTACTTC
CASSLEGLLPEVYEQYF
>TRBV19|TRBJ1-2|NA|NA
TGTGCCAGTACCCTTCGGGCTTCATATGGCTACACCTTC
CASTLRASYGYTF
>TRBV19|TRBJ1-1|NA|NA
TGTGCCAGTAGTACCCCGGGACAACTTCCTGAAGCTTTCTTT
CASSTPGQLPEAFF
>TRBV4-1|TRBJ1-5|NA|TRBD1
TGCGCCAGCAGCCAGGTTACAGGGGTATTCGGCAATCAGCCCCAGCATTTT
CASSQVTGVFGNQPQHF
>TRBV18|TRBJ1-2|NA|NA
TGTGCCAGCTCATCCTCGACCGTGGACTATGGCTACACCTTC
CASSSSTVDYGYTF
>TRBV19|TRBJ1-1|NA|TRBD1
TGTGCCAGTAGCCCGACAGGGATGGGGACTGAAGCTTTCTTT
CASSPTGMGTEAFF
>TRBV5-5|TRBJ2-6|NA|NA
TGTGCCAGCAGCTGGGGCGTGGTAGTGAACGTCCTGACTTTC
CASSWGVVVNVLTF
>TRBV5-8|TRBJ1-1|NA|NA
TGTGCCAGCAACCTATTTAGCAATATGAACACTGAAGCTTTCTTT
CASNLFSNMNTEAFF